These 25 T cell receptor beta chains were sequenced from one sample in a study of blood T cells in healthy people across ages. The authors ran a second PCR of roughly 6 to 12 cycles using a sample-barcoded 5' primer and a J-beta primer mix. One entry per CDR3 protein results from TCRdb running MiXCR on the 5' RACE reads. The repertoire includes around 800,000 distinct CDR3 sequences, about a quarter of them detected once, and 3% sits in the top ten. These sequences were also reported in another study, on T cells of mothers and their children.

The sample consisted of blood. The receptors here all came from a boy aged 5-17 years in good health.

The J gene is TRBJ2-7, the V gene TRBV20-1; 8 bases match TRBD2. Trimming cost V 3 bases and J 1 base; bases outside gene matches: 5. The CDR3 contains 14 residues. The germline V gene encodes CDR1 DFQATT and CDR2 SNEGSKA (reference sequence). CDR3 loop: CSARRGARSYEQYF. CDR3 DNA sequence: TGCAGTGCTAGGCGGGGGGCGAGGTCCTACGAGCAGTACTTC.

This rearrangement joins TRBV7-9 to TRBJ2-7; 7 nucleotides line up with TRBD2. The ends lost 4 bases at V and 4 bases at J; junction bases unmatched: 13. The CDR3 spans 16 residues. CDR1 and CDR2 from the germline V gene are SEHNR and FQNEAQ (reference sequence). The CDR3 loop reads CASSSNSWGGAYEQYF. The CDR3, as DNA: TGTGCCAGCAGCTCAAATAGCTGGGGGGGTGCATACGAGCAGTACTTC. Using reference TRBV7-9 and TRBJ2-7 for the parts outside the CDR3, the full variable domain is DTGVSQNPRHKITKRGQNVTFRCDPISEHNRLYWYRQTLGQGPEFLTYFQNEAQLEKSRLLSDRFSAERPKGSFSTLEIQRTEQGDSAMYLCASSSNSWGGAYEQYFGPGTRLTVT.

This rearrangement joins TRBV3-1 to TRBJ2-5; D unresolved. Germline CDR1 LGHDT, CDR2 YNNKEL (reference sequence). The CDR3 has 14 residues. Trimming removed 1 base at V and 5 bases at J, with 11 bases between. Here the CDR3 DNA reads TGTGCCAGCAGCCAAGGTGGGCTGGGGGAGACCCAGTACTTC. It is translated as CASSQGGLGETQYF.

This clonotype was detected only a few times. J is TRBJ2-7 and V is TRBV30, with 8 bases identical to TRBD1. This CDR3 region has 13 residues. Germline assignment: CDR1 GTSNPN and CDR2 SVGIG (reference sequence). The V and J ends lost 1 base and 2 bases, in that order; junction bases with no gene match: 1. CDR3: CAWSGTGTYEQYF. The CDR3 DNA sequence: TGTGCCTGGAGTGGGACAGGGACCTACGAGCAGTACTTC.

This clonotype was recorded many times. The CDR3 is CASSQDLKTQYF. In nucleotides, the CDR3 is TGTGCCAGCAGCCAAGATTTGAAGACCCAGTACTTC. The rearrangement uses TRBV3-1 and TRBJ2-7; D unresolved. The J call may not be correct, given that the DNA end is closer to TRBJ2-5. Per the germline V gene, CDR1 is LGHDT and CDR2 is YNNKEL (reference sequence). This CDR3 is 12 amino acids long.

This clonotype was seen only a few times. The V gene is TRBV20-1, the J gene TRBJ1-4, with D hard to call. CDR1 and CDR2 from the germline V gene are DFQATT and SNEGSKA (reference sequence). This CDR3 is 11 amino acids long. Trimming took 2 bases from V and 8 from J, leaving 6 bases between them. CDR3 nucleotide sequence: TGCAGTGCTAGATGGACGGAAAAACTGTTTTTT. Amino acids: CSARWTEKLFF.

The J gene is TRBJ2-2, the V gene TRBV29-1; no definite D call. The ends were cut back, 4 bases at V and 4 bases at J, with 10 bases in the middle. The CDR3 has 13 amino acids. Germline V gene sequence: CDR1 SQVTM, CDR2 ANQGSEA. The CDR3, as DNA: TGCAGCGTTGGGATCGGCCCCACCGGGGAGCTGTTTTTT. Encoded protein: CSVGIGPTGELFF.

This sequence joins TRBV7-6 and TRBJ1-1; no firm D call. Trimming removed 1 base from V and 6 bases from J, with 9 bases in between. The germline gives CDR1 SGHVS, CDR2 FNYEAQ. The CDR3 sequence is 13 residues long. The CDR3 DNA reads TGTGCCAGCAGCTTAGAACCGCAGGCTGAAGCTTTCTTT. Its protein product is CASSLEPQAEAFF.

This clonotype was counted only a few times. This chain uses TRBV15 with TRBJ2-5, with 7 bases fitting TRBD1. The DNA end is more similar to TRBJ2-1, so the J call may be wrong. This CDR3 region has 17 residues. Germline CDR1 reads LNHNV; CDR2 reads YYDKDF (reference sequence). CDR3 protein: CATSRDEEQGWDNEQFF. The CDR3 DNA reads TGTGCCACCAGCAGAGATGAGGAACAGGGGTGGGACAATGAGCAGTTCTTC.

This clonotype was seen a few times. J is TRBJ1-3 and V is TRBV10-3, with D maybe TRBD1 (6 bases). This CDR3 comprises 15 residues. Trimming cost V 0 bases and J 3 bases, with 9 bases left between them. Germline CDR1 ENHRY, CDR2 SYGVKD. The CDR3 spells CAISESGGFGNTIYF. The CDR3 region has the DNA TGTGCCATCAGTGAGTCGGGGGGCTTTGGAAACACCATATATTTT.

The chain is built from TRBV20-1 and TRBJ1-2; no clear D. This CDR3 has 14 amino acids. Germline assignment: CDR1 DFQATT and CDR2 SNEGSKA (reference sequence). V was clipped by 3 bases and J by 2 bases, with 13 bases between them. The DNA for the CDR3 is TGCAGTGCTAGCATGGGTCGGGAAAACTATGGCTACACCTTC. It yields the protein CSASMGRENYGYTF.

CDR3 residues: CASSLVSSGVYNEQFF. The DNA of the CDR3 is TGTGCCAGCAGCTTAGTGTCTAGCGGGGTTTACAATGAGCAGTTCTTC. This chain joins TRBV7-2 and TRBJ2-1; 9 positions agree with TRBD2. J was trimmed by 4 bases and V by 1 base; bases with no gene match: 5. The germline CDR1 and CDR2 sequences are SGHTA and FQGNSA. The CDR3 runs to 16 residues.

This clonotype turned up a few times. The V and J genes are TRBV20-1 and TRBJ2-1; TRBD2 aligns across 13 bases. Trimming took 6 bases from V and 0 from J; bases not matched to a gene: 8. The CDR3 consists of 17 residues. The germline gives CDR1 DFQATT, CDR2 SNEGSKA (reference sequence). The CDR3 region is CSARPGLAGRSYNEQFF. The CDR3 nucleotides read TGCAGTGCCCGGCCGGGACTAGCGGGACGCTCCTACAATGAGCAGTTCTTC.

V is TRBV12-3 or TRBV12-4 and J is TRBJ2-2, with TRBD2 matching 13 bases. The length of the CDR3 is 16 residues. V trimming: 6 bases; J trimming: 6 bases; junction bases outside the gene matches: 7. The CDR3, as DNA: TGTGCCAGCAGCCTCACTAGCGGGGGGGCCGCCGGGGAGCTGTTTTTT. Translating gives CASSLTSGGAAGELFF.

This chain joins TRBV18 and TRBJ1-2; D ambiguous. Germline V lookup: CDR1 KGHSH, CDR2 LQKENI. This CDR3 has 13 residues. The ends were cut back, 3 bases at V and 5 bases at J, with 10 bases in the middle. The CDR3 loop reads CASSPDGQYGYTF. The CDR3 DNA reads TGTGCCAGCTCACCGGACGGGCAATATGGCTACACCTTC.

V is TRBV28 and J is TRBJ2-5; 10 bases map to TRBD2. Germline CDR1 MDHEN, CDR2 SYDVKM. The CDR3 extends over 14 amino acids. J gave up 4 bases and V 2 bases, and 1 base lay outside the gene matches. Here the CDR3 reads CASSLTSGIETQYF. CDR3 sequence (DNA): TGTGCCAGCAGTTTAACTAGCGGGATAGAGACCCAGTACTTC.

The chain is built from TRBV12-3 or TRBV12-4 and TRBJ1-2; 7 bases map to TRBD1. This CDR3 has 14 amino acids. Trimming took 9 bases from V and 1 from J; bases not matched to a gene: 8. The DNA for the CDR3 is TGTGCCAGTCGGGGACAGCTGATTAACTATGGCTACACCTTC. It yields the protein CASRGQLINYGYTF.

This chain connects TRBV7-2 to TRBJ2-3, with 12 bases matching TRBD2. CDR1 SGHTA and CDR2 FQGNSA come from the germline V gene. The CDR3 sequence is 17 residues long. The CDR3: CAESQEPSGRGEDTQYF. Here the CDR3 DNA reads TGTGCAGAGAGTCAGGAACCTAGCGGGAGGGGAGAGGATACGCAGTATTTT.

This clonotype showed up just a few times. The DNA for the CDR3 is TGTGCCAGCAGTGCCCGCGGGGTCTCTGGAAACACCATATATTTT. It yields the protein CASSARGVSGNTIYF. The gene calls are TRBV28 and TRBJ1-3; D uncertain. From germline, CDR1 is MDHEN and CDR2 SYDVKM. This CDR3 is built from 15 residues. Between the trimmed V and J ends, which lost 5 bases and 0 bases, there was a span of 11 bases.

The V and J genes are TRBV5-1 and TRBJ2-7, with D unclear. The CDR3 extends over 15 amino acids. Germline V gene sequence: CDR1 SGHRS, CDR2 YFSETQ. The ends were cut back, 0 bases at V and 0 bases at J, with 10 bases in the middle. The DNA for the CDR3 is TGCGCCAGCAGCTTGGCCGTTGCCTTCTCCTACGAGCAGTACTTC. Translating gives CASSLAVAFSYEQYF.

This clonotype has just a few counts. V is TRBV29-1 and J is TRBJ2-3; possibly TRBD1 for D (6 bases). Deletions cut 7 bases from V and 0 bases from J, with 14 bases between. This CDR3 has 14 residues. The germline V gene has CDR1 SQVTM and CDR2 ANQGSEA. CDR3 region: CSARDTASTDTQYF. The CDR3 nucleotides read TGCAGCGCCCGGGACACAGCTAGCACAGATACGCAGTATTTT.

Here the CDR3 reads CASSPSGAGGYNEQFF. In nucleotides, the CDR3 is TGTGCCAGCAGCCCGTCGGGGGCGGGGGGGTACAATGAGCAGTTCTTC. J is TRBJ2-5 and V is TRBV7-9; 9 bases match TRBD2. TRBJ2-1 explains the end of the DNA better; the J call may be wrong. This CDR3 contains 16 residues. Germline V gene sequence: CDR1 SEHNR, CDR2 FQNEAQ (reference sequence).

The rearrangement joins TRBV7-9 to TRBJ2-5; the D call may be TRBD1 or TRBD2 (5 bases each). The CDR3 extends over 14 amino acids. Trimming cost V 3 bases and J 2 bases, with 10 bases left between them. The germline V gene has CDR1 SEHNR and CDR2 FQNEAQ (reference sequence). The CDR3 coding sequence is TGTGCCAGCAGCTTCGACAGCGGTCAAGAGACCCAGTACTTC. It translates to CASSFDSGQETQYF.

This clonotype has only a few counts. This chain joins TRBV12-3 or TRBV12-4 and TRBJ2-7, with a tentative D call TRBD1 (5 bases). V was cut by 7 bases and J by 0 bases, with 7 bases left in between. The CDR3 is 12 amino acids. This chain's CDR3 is CASTRDSYEQYF. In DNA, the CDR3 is TGTGCCAGCACCAGGGACTCCTACGAGCAGTACTTC.

In DNA form, the CDR3 reads TGTGCCAGCAGCTTAGAGGGCAGGGCGCAAGAGACCCAGTACTTC. Residues: CASSLEGRAQETQYF. The J gene is TRBJ2-5, the V gene TRBV7-9, with D possibly being TRBD1 (5 bases). Trimming removed 1 base at V and 2 bases at J, with 11 bases between. Germline V gene data show CDR1 as SEHNR and CDR2 as FQNEAQ (reference sequence). The CDR3 is 15 residues long. Full variable domain (remainder filled in from reference TRBV7-9 and TRBJ2-5): DTGVSQNPRHKITKRGQNVTFRCDPISEHNRLYWYRQTLGQGPEFLTYFQNEAQLEKSRLLSDRFSAERPKGSFSTLEIQRTEQGDSAMYLCASSLEGRAQETQYFGPGTRLLVL.